The rows below give T cell receptor beta chains drawn from one sample of a study of blood T cell repertoires in COVID-19. The method was immunoSEQ multiplex PCR; TCRdb's version includes in-frame clones alone and lacks a portion of them. The table lists over 150,000 clones, about four fifths of them singletons. Sequencing was done on a sample of PBMCs or T cells enriched from blood (not recorded which). The receptors here all came from a woman aged 55-75 years who had recovered from COVID-19. Each CDR3 is given with its conserved first and last residue. D genes are given only for firm matches. Rows may omit the clone size; those that give it use once, few, many or a size class.

v_gene,j_gene,d_gene,abundance,CDR3aa,CDR3nt
TRBV5-6,TRBJ1-5,-,-,CASSLGGQFSNQPQHF,TGTGCCAGCAGCTTGGGTGGGCAGTTTAGCAATCAGCCCCAGCATTTT
TRBV7-3,TRBJ1-1,TRBD1,-,CASSPGQEREAFF,TGTGCCAGCAGCCCAGGACAGGAGCGGGAAGCTTTCTTT
TRBV24-1,TRBJ2-2,-,-,CATSDSGAGTGELFF,TGTGCCACCAGTGATTCAGGGGCAGGGACCGGGGAGCTGTTTTTT
TRBV7-9,TRBJ1-6,-,-,CASSTRQLSNSPLHF,TGTGCCAGCAGCACTCGACAGCTAAGTAATTCACCCCTCCACTTT
TRBV6-1,TRBJ2-3,TRBD1,-,CASSRRGQYTDTQYF,TGTGCCAGCAGCCGCCGGGGACAGTACACAGATACGCAGTATTTT
TRBV9,TRBJ1-3,-,-,CASSVGTAGNTIYF,TGTGCCAGCAGCGTGGGGACTGCTGGAAACACCATATATTTT
TRBV7-9,TRBJ2-3,-,-,CASSLDPGSTDTQYF,TGTGCCAGCAGCTTAGATCCAGGGAGCACAGATACGCAGTATTTT
TRBV14,TRBJ1-2,-,-,CASSQDSIPYGYTF,TGTGCCAGCAGCCAAGATAGCATTCCCTATGGCTACACCTTC
TRBV5-4,TRBJ2-1,TRBD2,-,CASSKWTSGGARGEQFF,TGTGCCAGCAGCAAATGGACTAGCGGGGGGGCCCGGGGTGAGCAGTTCTTC
TRBV13,TRBJ1-2,-,-,CASSLAGGSGYGYTF,TGTGCCAGCAGCTTGGCGGGGGGATCGGGCTATGGCTACACCTTC
TRBV4-1,TRBJ1-5,-,many,CASSQEGARQPQHF,TGCGCCAGCAGCCAAGAGGGGGCAAGACAGCCCCAGCATTTT
TRBV6-5,TRBJ1-2,-,-,CASTATGGGYTF,TGTGCCAGCACGGCGACGGGAGGCGGCTACACCTTC
TRBV7-8,TRBJ2-1,-,-,CASSLGVVGSNSYNEQFF,TGTGCCAGCAGCTTAGGGGTCGTGGGCTCCAACTCCTACAATGAGCAGTTCTTC
TRBV10-2,TRBJ2-1,TRBD1,few,CASRLTWTGINEQFF,TGCGCCAGCAGGCTAACTTGGACAGGAATAAATGAGCAGTTCTTC